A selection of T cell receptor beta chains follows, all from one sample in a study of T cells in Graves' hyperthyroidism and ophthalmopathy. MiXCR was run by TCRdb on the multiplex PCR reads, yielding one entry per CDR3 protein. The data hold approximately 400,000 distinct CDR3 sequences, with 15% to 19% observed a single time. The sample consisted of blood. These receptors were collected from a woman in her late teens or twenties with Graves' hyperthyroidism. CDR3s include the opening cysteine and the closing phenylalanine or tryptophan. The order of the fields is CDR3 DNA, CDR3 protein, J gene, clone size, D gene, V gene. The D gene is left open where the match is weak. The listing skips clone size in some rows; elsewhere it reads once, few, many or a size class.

DNA: TGCAGTGCTAGTTCTAGCGCCCGATACAATGAGCAGTTCTTC
CDR3: CSASSSARYNEQFF
J: TRBJ2-1
size: .
D: .
V: TRBV20-1

DNA: TGTGCCACCAGTGACCGAGGACAGGGGGGAAGCACAGATACGCAGCATTTT
CDR3: CATSDRGQGGSTDTQHF
J: TRBJ1-5
size: few
D: TRBD1
V: TRBV24-1

DNA: TGTGCCAGCAGTTACGGGGTCGGGACAGAGGGTCACGAGCAGTACTTC
CDR3: CASSYGVGTEGHEQYF
J: TRBJ2-7
size: few
D: TRBD1
V: TRBV6-5

DNA: TGTGCCAGCAGGGCGGGACAGGGATGGCAGCCCCAGCATTTT
CDR3: CASRAGQGWQPQHF
J: TRBJ1-5
size: many
D: TRBD1
V: TRBV6-2/TRBV6-3

DNA: TGTGCCAGCAGCGCCAGGGACCTCGAGGGGGAGCAGTACTTC
CDR3: CASSARDLEGEQYF
J: TRBJ2-7
size: many
D: .
V: TRBV9

DNA: TGTGCCAGCAGCTTAGTTTCCCCCGACGGGGGAAACACCATATATTTT
CDR3: CASSLVSPDGGNTIYF
J: TRBJ1-3
size: .
D: .
V: TRBV7-8

DNA: TGCGCCAGCGCGACCATTCACGGGAATGAGCAGTTCTTC
CDR3: CASATIHGNEQFF
J: TRBJ2-1
size: .
D: .
V: TRBV4-1

DNA: TGTGCCACCGCCGGGGATGGGGGAAGGCCCCAGCATTTT
CDR3: CATAGDGGRPQHF
J: TRBJ1-5
size: many
D: .
V: TRBV10-3

DNA: TGTGCCAGCAGCCCAGGGGGCGGGGCGTACGAGCAGTACTTC
CDR3: CASSPGGGAYEQYF
J: TRBJ2-7
size: many
D: TRBD1
V: TRBV7-9

DNA: TGCAGTGCCCTACCATCACGGGGGCCGAAAGCATCGAGAACCTACGAGCAGTACTTC
CDR3: CSALPSRGPKASRTYEQYF
J: TRBJ2-7
size: .
D: .
V: TRBV20-1

DNA: TGTGCCAGCAGCCCGACTAGCGGGAGGGTCTACGAGCAGTACTTC
CDR3: CASSPTSGRVYEQYF
J: TRBJ2-7
size: many
D: TRBD2
V: TRBV7-2

DNA: TGTGCTAGTGGTCTCGCTGGCCGGGGGAATAACTATGGCTACACCTTC
CDR3: CASGLAGRGNNYGYTF
J: TRBJ1-2
size: .
D: .
V: TRBV12-5

DNA: TGTGCCAGCCGGCGCAGGGGGCAGTCGAATAGTGAAAAACTGTTTTTT
CDR3: CASRRRGQSNSEKLFF
J: TRBJ1-4
size: .
D: TRBD1
V: TRBV12-3/TRBV12-4

DNA: TGTGCCAGCAGTTTTGGCCGGGGGAACACCGGGGAGCTGTTTTTT
CDR3: CASSFGRGNTGELFF
J: TRBJ2-2
size: many
D: .
V: TRBV28

DNA: TGTGCCAGCACTATGGGGACTAGCGGGAGTAATGAGCAGTTCTTC
CDR3: CASTMGTSGSNEQFF
J: TRBJ2-1
size: .
D: TRBD2
V: TRBV6-1

DNA: TGTGCCAGCAGTTACACCTCTAAAGGGAGGGCCTCCTACGAGCAGTACTTC
CDR3: CASSYTSKGRASYEQYF
J: TRBJ2-7
size: many
D: TRBD2
V: TRBV6-6

DNA: TGCGCCAGCAGCTTCGAGACAGGAAACTCTGAAGCTTTCTTT
CDR3: CASSFETGNSEAFF
J: TRBJ1-1
size: .
D: .
V: TRBV5-1